Presented here are 27 T cell receptor beta chains from one specimen sequenced in a study of blood T cell repertoires in COVID-19. Sequencing was performed with immunoSEQ multiplex PCR; in TCRdb, only in-frame clones are kept and a portion is missing. The data show 300,000 to 400,000 clones, about 91% seen once. Sequenced sample: peripheral blood. These receptors were obtained from a man aged 25-40 years with COVID-19, enrolled during active disease.

V is TRBV30 and J is TRBJ1-5; a weak D match, TRBD1 (6 bases). Germline V CDR1 and CDR2: GTSNPN, SVGIG (reference sequence). The CDR3 is made up of 13 amino acids. The V gene lost 6 bases and the J gene lost 7 bases, with 16 bases spanning the gap. The CDR3 nucleotides are TGTGCCTGTAACAGGGTTTCGGGGCAGCCCCAGCATTTT. This gives the protein CACNRVSGQPQHF.

The genes are TRBV28 and TRBJ1-5; D is possibly TRBD1 (6 bases). The length of the CDR3 is 16 residues. CDR1 is MDHEN and CDR2 is SYDVKM in the germline V gene. V lost 6 bases to trimming and J lost 3 bases, with 18 bases between them. The CDR3 nucleotides are TGTGCCAGCAGCCAGGCGGGGGGGGCTCCCAATCAGCCCCAGCATTTT. The encoded protein is CASSQAGGAPNQPQHF.

This sequence joins TRBV18 and TRBJ1-2; D not resolved. CDR1 KGHSH and CDR2 LQKENI come from the germline V gene. This CDR3 is built from 13 residues. V lost 5 bases to trimming and J lost 3 bases, with 10 bases between them. CDR3 protein: CASSSTEDYGYTF. For the CDR3, the DNA is TGTGCCAGCTCATCAACAGAAGACTATGGCTACACCTTC.

The chain is built from TRBV6-2 or TRBV6-3 and TRBJ2-7, with 12 bases matching TRBD2. This CDR3 is built from 16 residues. CDR1 is MNHEY and CDR2 is SVGEGT in the germline V gene. With V trimmed by 0 bases and J by 12 bases, 12 bases remained unmatched. The CDR3 reads CASSYSTSGSSLVRYF. Here the CDR3 DNA reads TGTGCCAGCAGTTACTCGACTAGCGGGAGCTCCTTGGTTAGGTACTTC.

The CDR3 sequence: CAWSVGRAHSYEQYF. In DNA form, the CDR3 reads TGTGCCTGGAGTGTAGGCAGGGCCCACTCCTACGAGCAGTACTTC. The chain couples TRBV30 to TRBJ2-7, with a tentative D call TRBD1 (5 bases). Germline CDR1 is GTSNPN and CDR2 is SVGIG (reference sequence). The CDR3 is 15 residues long. Trimming stripped 0 bases from V and 0 bases from J, with 12 bases between.

The J gene is TRBJ2-1, the V gene TRBV5-8; TRBD2 matches 11 bases. The CDR3 sequence is 16 residues long. J was trimmed by 9 bases and V by 0 bases; bases with no gene match: 8. The germline CDR1 and CDR2 sequences are SGHTS and YDEGEE. The CDR3 spells CASSLAWLAGGVEQFF. The CDR3, as DNA: TGTGCCAGCAGCTTGGCCTGGCTAGCGGGAGGAGTTGAGCAGTTCTTC.

This chain uses TRBV28 with TRBJ1-1; 8 bases are a match to TRBD1. The CDR3 is 15 amino acids. Germline V gene data show CDR1 as MDHEN and CDR2 as SYDVKM. The junction had 8 bases not matched to a gene; V was cut back by 1 base and J by 7 bases. The CDR3 nucleotides are TGTGCCAGCAGTTTATCCCCGACAGGGGAACGTGAAGCTTTCTTT. Amino acids: CASSLSPTGEREAFF.

The CDR3 DNA follows: TGTGCCAGCAGCTTAGGTAGCGGGAGTTGGGAGACCCAGTACTTC. This codes for CASSLGSGSWETQYF. The chain is built from TRBV7-7 and TRBJ2-5; 9 bases match TRBD2. Germline assignment: CDR1 SSHAT and CDR2 FNYEAQ (reference sequence). The CDR3 has 15 residues. Trimming took 1 base from V and 5 from J; bases not matched to a gene: 5.

The V call is TRBV25-1, the J call TRBJ1-2; the match to TRBD1 covers 7 bases. Trimming took 5 bases from V and 4 from J; bases not matched to a gene: 7. Germline assignment: CDR1 MGHDK and CDR2 SYGVNS. The CDR3 contains 14 residues. This CDR3 is CASSKTGDTYGYTF. Here the CDR3 DNA reads TGTGCCAGCAGTAAAACAGGGGACACCTATGGCTACACCTTC.

J is TRBJ2-3 and V is TRBV5-1, with D possibly matching TRBD1 (8 bases). Germline V gene data show CDR1 as SGHRS and CDR2 as YFSETQ. CDR3 length: 17 amino acids. Trimming pared 0 bases from V and 3 bases from J, leaving 17 bases between. The CDR3 sequence is CASSLASTGEGTDTQYF. In nucleotides, the CDR3 is TGCGCCAGCAGCTTGGCTTCGACAGGGGAGGGGACAGATACGCAGTATTTT.

The V gene is TRBV11-2, the J gene TRBJ1-1; 8 bases are shared with TRBD1. The CDR3 is made up of 14 amino acids. Trimming removed 5 bases from V and 4 bases from J; junction bases left unmatched: 6. Germline loops: CDR1 SGHAT, CDR2 FQNNGV. Here the CDR3 DNA reads TGTGCCAGCAGCATCGACAGGGGTGGCACTGAAGCTTTCTTT. This sequence encodes CASSIDRGGTEAFF.

V and J are TRBV5-1 and TRBJ2-5, with 9 bases matching TRBD2. The CDR3 totals 15 residues. Unmatched junction bases numbered 7, after V lost 3 bases and J lost 4 bases. The germline CDR1 and CDR2 sequences are SGHRS and YFSETQ. In DNA form, the CDR3 reads TGCGCCAGCAGCTCTAGCGGGACGTACGGAGAGACCCAGTACTTC. Its translation: CASSSSGTYGETQYF.

The V gene is TRBV7-2, the J gene TRBJ2-7, with 7 bases aligning to TRBD1. Trimming took 0 bases from V and 7 from J; bases not matched to a gene: 6. CDR3 length equals 14 residues. Germline V CDR1 and CDR2: SGHTA, FQGNSA. Here the CDR3 DNA reads TGTGCCAGCAGCTTAGCGGACAGGACGGGGGAGCAGTACTTC. Translating it yields CASSLADRTGEQYF.

In nucleotides, the CDR3 is TGCGCCAGCAGCCAAGACGGGGCAGGGGTCAGCTCTGGAAACACCATATATTTT. Protein sequence: CASSQDGAGVSSGNTIYF. The chain employs TRBV4-1 and TRBJ1-3; D is perhaps TRBD1 (6 bases). V was pared by 0 bases and J by 0 bases, with 15 bases between. This CDR3 is 18 amino acids long. The germline gives CDR1 MGHRA, CDR2 YSYEKL.

This sequence joins TRBV5-4 and TRBJ2-2; D is unresolved. CDR1 is SGHNT, CDR2 YYREEE, per germline (reference sequence). The CDR3 is 12 amino acids. Trimming removed 2 bases from V and 7 bases from J, with 6 bases in between. DNA for the CDR3: TGTGCCAGCAGCTTCCGTAACGGGGAGCTGTTTTTT. This gives the protein CASSFRNGELFF. The variable domain in full, with the rest retrieved from reference TRBV5-4 and TRBJ2-2, is ETGVTQSPTHLIKTRGQQVTLRCSSQSGHNTVSWYQQALGQGPQFIFQYYREEENGRGNFPPRFSGLQFPNYSSELNVNALELDDSALYLCASSFRNGELFFGEGSRLTVL.

The chain employs TRBV7-9 and TRBJ2-7; D may be TRBD1 (5 bases). This CDR3 is 13 amino acids long. V shed 1 base and J shed 6 bases, with 10 bases lying between them. Germline-derived CDR1 and CDR2 are SEHNR and FQNEAQ (reference sequence). The DNA for the CDR3 is TGTGCCAGCAGCTTAGAAGTAACAGGCGAGCAGTACTTC. It is translated as CASSLEVTGEQYF.

The chain uses TRBV18 and TRBJ2-7; TRBD1 agrees at 7 bases. The germline V gene has CDR1 KGHSH and CDR2 LQKENI. CDR3 size: 15 residues. Unmatched junction bases numbered 5, after V lost 2 bases and J lost 1 base. The CDR3: CASSPEQGLSYEQYF. The CDR3 coding sequence is TGTGCCAGCTCACCAGAACAGGGGCTGTCCTACGAGCAGTACTTC. Filled out from reference TRBV18 and TRBJ2-7, the complete variable domain reads NAGVMQNPRHLVRRRGQEARLRCSPMKGHSHVYWYRQLPEEGLKFMVYLQKENIIDESGMPKERFSAEFPKEGPSILRIQQVVRGDSAAYFCASSPEQGLSYEQYFGPGTRLTVT.

The sample holds one count of this clone. This chain joins TRBV5-1 and TRBJ2-1; 8 nucleotides line up with TRBD2. V trimming: 4 bases; J trimming: 4 bases; junction bases outside the gene matches: 10. This CDR3 region has 16 residues. Germline V gene data show CDR1 as SGHRS and CDR2 as YFSETQ. The CDR3 DNA reads as TGCGCCAGCAGCCCGGACCCTAGCGGGTCATACAATGAGCAGTTCTTC. Translated: CASSPDPSGSYNEQFF.

This chain connects TRBV6-6 to TRBJ2-4; 7 bases fit TRBD1. V shed 6 bases and J 6 bases; nucleotides not matched to a gene: 8. Germline V gene lookup returns CDR1 MNHNY and CDR2 SVGAGI (reference sequence). This CDR3 region has 14 residues. CDR3 in DNA: TGTGCCAGCAGCCGGACAGGAGATCTAAACATTCAGTACTTC. It is translated as CASSRTGDLNIQYF.

This rearrangement joins TRBV6-5 to TRBJ2-1; 8 bases match TRBD2. The CDR3 totals 14 residues. J gave up 7 bases and V 1 base, and 3 bases lay outside the gene matches. CDR1 is MNHEY and CDR2 is SVGAGI in the germline V gene. In nucleotides, the CDR3 is TGTGCCAGCAGTTACTGGGGACTAGAAAATGAGCAGTTCTTC. Its protein is CASSYWGLENEQFF.

This clone was observed a single time. V is TRBV9 and J is TRBJ1-6, with 11 bases matching TRBD1. V lost 3 bases, J lost 0 bases, and 5 bases stayed unmatched. The CDR3 has 18 residues. Germline V gene lookup returns CDR1 SGDLS and CDR2 YYNGEE. The CDR3 DNA sequence: TGTGCCAGCAGCGGTGGACAGGGGGCAAGCTCCTATAATTCACCCCTCCACTTT. This sequence encodes CASSGGQGASSYNSPLHF.

This chain links TRBV6-5 with TRBJ2-7; D gene uncertain. CDR3 length: 11 amino acids. Deletions cut 6 bases from V and 6 bases from J, with 9 bases between. The V gene's germline CDR1 is MNHEY and CDR2 SVGAGI. The CDR3 nucleotides are TGTGCCAGCAGGTATATTTCCGAGCAGTACTTC. It encodes CASRYISEQYF.

This chain links TRBV6-4 with TRBJ2-1; 12 bases fit TRBD2. With 5 bases clipped from V and 9 bases from J, the junction kept 23 bases outside the gene matches. CDR1 and CDR2 from the germline V gene are MRHNA and SNTAGT. The CDR3 spans 20 residues. CDR3 nucleotides: TGTGCCAGCAGTCCCTCGAGGACTAGCGGGACCGAACTAAGGGCACGTGAGCAGTTCTTC. Translation gives CASSPSRTSGTELRAREQFF.

J is TRBJ1-4 and V is TRBV9; 10 bases align to TRBD1. This CDR3 comprises 18 residues. The junction had 15 bases not matched to a gene; V was cut back by 5 bases and J by 5 bases. Germline V gene data show CDR1 as SGDLS and CDR2 as YYNGEE. Here the CDR3 DNA reads TGTGCCAGCAGTGAAAGTCCCGGGACAGGGGCATGGAATGAAAAACTGTTTTTT. As protein: CASSESPGTGAWNEKLFF.

CDR3 sequence reads: CASSYLASSPSYYEQYF. The CDR3 DNA reads as TGTGCCAGCAGTTACCTGGCTAGTTCCCCCTCTTACTACGAGCAGTACTTC. The chain carries TRBV6-2 or TRBV6-3 and TRBJ2-7; D is ambiguous. The germline V gene encodes CDR1 MNHEY and CDR2 SVGEGT. V gave up 2 bases and J gave up 3 bases, with 20 bases separating them. The CDR3 loop spans 17 amino acids.

The rearrangement links TRBV5-1 to TRBJ2-7; no reliable D call. V lost 3 bases to trimming and J lost 5 bases, with 6 bases between them. This CDR3 region has 11 residues. The germline V gene has CDR1 SGHRS and CDR2 YFSETQ. The CDR3 bases are TGCGCCAGCAGCTCTGCGGACGAGCAGTACTTC. Translated: CASSSADEQYF. Full variable domain (rest looked up from reference TRBV5-1 and TRBJ2-7): KAGVTQTPRYLIKTRGQQVTLSCSPISGHRSVSWYQQTPGQGLQFLFEYFSETQRNKGNFPGRFSGRQFSNSRSEMNVSTLELGDSALYLCASSSADEQYFGPGTRLTVT.

This clone was counted many times. This sequence joins TRBV4-2 and TRBJ2-3, with 8 bases aligning to TRBD2. Trimming removed 8 bases from V and 2 bases from J; junction bases left unmatched: 9. CDR1 LGHNA and CDR2 YNFKEQ come from the germline V gene. The CDR3 consists of 15 residues. The chain's CDR3 is CASASGAGDTDTQYF. DNA for the CDR3: TGTGCCAGCGCCTCCGGAGCGGGGGACACAGATACGCAGTATTTT.